Detailed here is one T cell receptor beta chain. What antigen it recognizes has not been identified. No much larger clone exists at a distance of one base, and base qualities are not known. This entry comes from a study of radiotherapy plus CTLA-4 blockade in lung cancer (dated by TCRdb to 2016 to 2018). The study in broad terms: Among the enrolled patients, around 17% had an objective response, and about 29% reached disease control.

The method behind the library was the immunoSEQ multiplex PCR assay. What TCRdb holds here is the immuneACCESS table cut down to in-frame rearrangements. Part of the clones is not present; checked against another copy, under half of the missing clones reflect an unresolved V gene, and the others are unexplained. This sample comprises about 51,000 clones, 70% to 80% of them detected only once. 6.5% to 10% of the sample is taken by the ten largest. The CDR3, from cysteine to phenylalanine, totals 14 residues. CDR3 DNA only is kept here, 42 bases in frame from base 1. V is clipped by 3 bases and J by 3 bases, and the sequence between their germline boundaries is 10 bases long. CDR1 KGHSY and CDR2 FQNENV are derived from the germline V gene. The study tested focal radiation therapy combined with CTLA-4 blockade (ipilimumab) in patients with chemo-refractory metastatic non-small-cell lung cancer. On the study overall, not on this receptor specifically: The strongest predictors of response, as reported, were early dynamic changes in blood T cell clones along with a rise in serum interferon-beta after radiation. After treatment with radiotherapy and ipilimumab, TCR clones that originated in tumors expanded in peripheral blood.

The source material was peripheral blood, sampled from a patient treated with radiotherapy plus ipilimumab. The chain couples TRBV16 to TRBJ2-3, with the D gene too uncertain to name. This clonotype was obtained from a human donor with non-small cell lung cancer who had a complete response to radiotherapy plus ipilimumab. The CDR3 here reads CASSQRLETDTQYF. The DNA is TGTGCCAGCAGCCAGAGGCTGGAGACAGATACGCAGTATTTT.